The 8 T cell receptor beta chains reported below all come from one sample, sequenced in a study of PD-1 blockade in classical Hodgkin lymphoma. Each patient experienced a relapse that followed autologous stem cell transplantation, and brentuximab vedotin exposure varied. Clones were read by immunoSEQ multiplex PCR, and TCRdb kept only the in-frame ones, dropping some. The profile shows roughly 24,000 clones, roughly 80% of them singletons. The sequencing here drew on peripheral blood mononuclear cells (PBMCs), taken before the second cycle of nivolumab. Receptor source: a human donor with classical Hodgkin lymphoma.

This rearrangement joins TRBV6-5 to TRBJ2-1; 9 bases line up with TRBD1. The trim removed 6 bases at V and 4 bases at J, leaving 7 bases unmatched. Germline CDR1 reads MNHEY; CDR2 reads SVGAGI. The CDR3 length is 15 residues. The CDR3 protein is CASRLGQGIYNEQFF. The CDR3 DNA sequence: TGTGCCAGCAGACTGGGACAGGGCATATACAATGAGCAGTTCTTC.

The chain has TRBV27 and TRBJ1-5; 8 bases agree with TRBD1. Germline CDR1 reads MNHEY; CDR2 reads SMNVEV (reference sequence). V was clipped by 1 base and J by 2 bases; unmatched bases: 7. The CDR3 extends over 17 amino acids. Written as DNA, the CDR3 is TGTGCCAGCAGTTTATACGCCGACAGGGGACGCAATCAGCCCCAGCATTTT. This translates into CASSLYADRGRNQPQHF.

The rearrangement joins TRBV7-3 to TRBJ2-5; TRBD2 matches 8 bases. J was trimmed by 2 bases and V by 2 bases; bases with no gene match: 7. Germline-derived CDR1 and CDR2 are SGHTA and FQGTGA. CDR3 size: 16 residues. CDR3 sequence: CASSLPGGGSQETQYF. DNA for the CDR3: TGTGCCAGCAGCTTACCGGGCGGGGGGTCTCAAGAGACCCAGTACTTC. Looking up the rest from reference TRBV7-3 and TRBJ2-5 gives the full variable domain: GAGVSQTPSNKVTEKGKYVELRCDPISGHTALYWYRQSLGQGPEFLIYFQGTGAADDSGLPNDRFFAVRPEGSVSTLKIQRTERGDSAVYLCASSLPGGGSQETQYFGPGTRLLVL.

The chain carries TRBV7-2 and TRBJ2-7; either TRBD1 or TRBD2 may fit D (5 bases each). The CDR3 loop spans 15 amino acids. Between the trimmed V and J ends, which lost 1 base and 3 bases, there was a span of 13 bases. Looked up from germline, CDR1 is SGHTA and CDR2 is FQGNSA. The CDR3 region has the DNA TGTGCCAGCAGCTTAGTAGGGGACGGGGACTACGAGCAGTACTTC. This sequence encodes CASSLVGDGDYEQYF.

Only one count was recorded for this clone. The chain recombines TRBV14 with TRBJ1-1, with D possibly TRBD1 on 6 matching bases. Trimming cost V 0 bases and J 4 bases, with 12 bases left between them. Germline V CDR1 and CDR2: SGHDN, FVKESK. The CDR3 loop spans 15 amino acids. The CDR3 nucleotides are TGTGCCAGCAGCCAAGATGCGGGGGCCCTCACTGAAGCTTTCTTT. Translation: CASSQDAGALTEAFF.

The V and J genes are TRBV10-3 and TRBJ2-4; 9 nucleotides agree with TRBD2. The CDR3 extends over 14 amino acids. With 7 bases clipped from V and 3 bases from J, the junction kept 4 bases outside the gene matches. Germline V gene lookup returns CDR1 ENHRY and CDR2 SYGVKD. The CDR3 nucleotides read TGTGCCATCAAGCCAGCGGGGGGCAAAAACATTCAGTACTTC. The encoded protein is CAIKPAGGKNIQYF.

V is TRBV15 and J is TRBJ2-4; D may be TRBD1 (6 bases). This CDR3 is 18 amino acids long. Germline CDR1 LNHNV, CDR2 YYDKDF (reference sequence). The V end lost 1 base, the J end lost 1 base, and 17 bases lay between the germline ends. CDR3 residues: CATSRADSFSWAKNIQYF. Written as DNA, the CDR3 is TGTGCCACCAGCAGAGCGGACAGTTTTAGCTGGGCCAAAAACATTCAGTACTTC. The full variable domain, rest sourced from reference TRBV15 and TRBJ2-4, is DAMVIQNPRYQVTQFGKPVTLSCSQTLNHNVMYWYQQKSSQAPKLLFHYYDKDFNNEADTPDNFQSRRPNTSFCFLDIRSPGLGDTAMYLCATSRADSFSWAKNIQYFGAGTRLSVL.

This CDR3 is CASTLAGGSYEQYF. In nucleotides, the CDR3 is TGTGCCAGTACCTTGGCAGGGGGCTCCTACGAGCAGTACTTC. The chain couples TRBV19 to TRBJ2-7; 7 nucleotides match TRBD1. Germline V lookup: CDR1 LNHDA, CDR2 SQIVND (reference sequence). J lost 0 bases, V lost 7 bases, and 6 bases had no gene match. The CDR3 totals 14 residues.